Sequencing of this TCR beta chain was carried out in a study of blood T cell repertoires in COVID-19. The overall study: In each case, the material was cDNA or gDNA derived from T cells, B-cell-depleted T cells, or PBMCs.

This table comes from immunoSEQ multiplex PCR, and its TCRdb copy is limited to in-frame clones, with some not included. The data hold 45,000 to 50,000 clones, with 80% to 90% observed a single time. Trimming removed 5 bases at V and 3 bases at J, with 11 bases between. Germline CDR1 is SGHAT and CDR2 is FQDESV (reference sequence). This CDR3 is 13 amino acids long. The sequence was collected from a woman aged 80 or older with COVID-19, enrolled during active disease. The specimen sequenced was peripheral blood. The rearrangement joins TRBV11-1 to TRBJ2-7; D is unresolved. The CDR3 DNA sequence: TGTGCCAGCAGCCCCACAAGGAGCTACGAGCAGTACTTC. It translates to CASSPTRSYEQYF.